The 26 T cell receptor beta chains reported below all come from one sample, sequenced in a study of glioma-infiltrating T cells after dendritic cell vaccination. Using immunoSEQ multiplex PCR, the repertoire was profiled, and TCRdb retains in-frame clones only, with some absent. Of about 82,000 clones in the sample, 70% to 90% were seen once. This specimen consisted of blood, obtained before dendritic cell vaccination. The receptor source for this set is a human donor with glioblastoma.

V is TRBV5-8 and J is TRBJ2-3; no reliable D call. Germline lookup yields CDR1 SGHTS and CDR2 YDEGEE. The CDR3 length is 14 residues. Trimming removed 1 base from V and 3 bases from J, with 9 bases in between. The CDR3 coding sequence is TGTGCCAGCAGCTTGTTCCCCGGGACAGATACGCAGTATTTT. Translation gives CASSLFPGTDTQYF.

The V and J genes are TRBV7-3 and TRBJ2-3; 7 bases are a match to TRBD2. The V gene end was trimmed by 0 bases and the J gene end by 1 base; junction bases not matched to a gene: 7. CDR3 length: 17 residues. The germline CDR1 and CDR2 sequences are SGHTA and FQGTGA. The CDR3 DNA reads TGTGCCAGCAGCTTAACTTTCCGGACTAGTGGCACAGATACGCAGTATTTT. It codes for CASSLTFRTSGTDTQYF.

The V call is TRBV7-9, the J call TRBJ2-7, with D possibly TRBD2 on 5 matching bases. Trimming removed 2 bases at V and 7 bases at J, with 21 bases between. Germline lookup yields CDR1 SEHNR and CDR2 FQNEAQ (reference sequence). The CDR3 is made up of 16 amino acids. The CDR3 loop reads CASSLSGLARSGEQYF. CDR3 nucleotides: TGTGCCAGCAGCTTAAGCGGACTTGCCCGGAGCGGTGAGCAGTACTTC. Drawing the rest from reference TRBV7-9 and TRBJ2-7, the complete variable domain is DTGVSQNPRHKITKRGQNVTFRCDPISEHNRLYWYRQTLGQGPEFLTYFQNEAQLEKSRLLSDRFSAERPKGSFSTLEIQRTEQGDSAMYLCASSLSGLARSGEQYFGPGTRLTVT.

The chain carries TRBV30 and TRBJ2-3; 13 nucleotides line up with TRBD2. This CDR3 spans 15 amino acids. Trimming cost V 5 bases and J 4 bases; bases outside gene matches: 6. Per germline, CDR1 GTSNPN and CDR2 SVGIG (reference sequence). CDR3 in amino acids: CAWSRLAGGADTQYF. CDR3 nucleotide sequence: TGTGCCTGGTCCCGACTAGCGGGAGGCGCAGATACGCAGTATTTT. Drawing the rest from reference TRBV30 and TRBJ2-3, the complete variable domain is SQTIHQWPATLVQPVGSPLSLECTVEGTSNPNLYWYRQAAGRGLQLLFYSVGIGQISSEVPQNLSASRPQDRQFILSSKKLLLSDSGFYLCAWSRLAGGADTQYFGPGTRLTVL.

The V and J genes are TRBV2 and TRBJ2-1; D possibly corresponds to TRBD2 (5 bases). V was pared by 4 bases and J by 0 bases, with 10 bases between. Germline CDR1 SNHLY, CDR2 FYNNEI. This CDR3 has 15 residues. CDR3 region: CASSVVDYSYNEQFF. The CDR3 DNA follows: TGTGCCAGCAGTGTGGTCGACTACTCCTACAATGAGCAGTTCTTC.

The chain employs TRBV19 and TRBJ1-1; D might be TRBD1 (6 bases). The CDR3 is made up of 11 amino acids. The V end was cut by 5 bases, the J end by 11 bases, with 12 bases between. Germline-derived CDR1 and CDR2 are LNHDA and SQIVND (reference sequence). The CDR3 region is CASSVAGDAFF. CDR3 coding DNA: TGTGCCAGTAGTGTCGCAGGGGACGCTTTCTTT.

CDR3 residues: CASSVGQVTGNTIYF. In DNA form, the CDR3 reads TGCGCCAGCAGCGTGGGACAGGTCACTGGAAACACCATATATTTT. This chain uses TRBV5-1 with TRBJ1-3, with 8 bases matching TRBD1. CDR1 and CDR2 (germline): SGHRS, YFSETQ. This CDR3 has 15 residues. Germline trimming cut 4 bases from V and 2 bases from J; bases unmatched to any gene: 5.

With respect to this clone: Compared with germline, one end of the junction differs, possibly owing to a read error. V usage is TRBV5-4 and J usage is TRBJ2-7; 9 bases match TRBD1. Per the germline V gene, CDR1 is SGHNT and CDR2 is YYREEE (reference sequence). The CDR3 runs to 14 residues. CDR3 in DNA: TGTGCCAGCAGTCCCGGGACAGGGATGCGCGAGCAGTATTTC. It encodes CASSPGTGMREQYF.

The genes are TRBV2 and TRBJ2-1; 9 bases match TRBD1. This CDR3 comprises 15 residues. Germline V gene sequence: CDR1 SNHLY, CDR2 FYNNEI. Trimming removed 3 bases from V and 3 bases from J; junction bases left unmatched: 3. CDR3 residues: CASSDGTGSYNEQFF. CDR3 DNA: TGTGCCAGCAGTGATGGGACAGGGAGCTACAATGAGCAGTTCTTC.

The chain joins TRBV5-1 to TRBJ2-2; TRBD2 aligns across 7 bases. V dropped 0 bases and J dropped 2; count of bases not matched to a gene: 7. The CDR3 extends over 17 amino acids. Germline V CDR1 and CDR2: SGHRS, YFSETQ. This CDR3 reads CASSLGQTSVNTGELFF. The DNA of the CDR3 is TGCGCCAGCAGCTTGGGACAAACTAGCGTCAACACCGGGGAGCTGTTTTTT.

V usage is TRBV21-1 and J usage is TRBJ1-1. TRBV21-1 is deemed a pseudogene. The CDR3 contains 14 residues. CDR3 in amino acids: CASSNRRENTEAFF. The CDR3 nucleotides are TGTGCCAGCAGCAACAGACGGGAGAACACTGAAGCTTTCTTT.

The chain employs TRBV2 and TRBJ2-5, with TRBD1 matching 8 bases. The CDR3 runs to 15 residues. Germline trimming cut 6 bases from V and 4 bases from J; bases unmatched to any gene: 10. The V gene's germline CDR1 is SNHLY and CDR2 FYNNEI. CDR3 nucleotide sequence: TGTGCCAGCAGCGCTGGACAGGGACGATTAGAGACCCAGTACTTC. Its protein is CASSAGQGRLETQYF.

The chain links TRBV6-5 to TRBJ2-2; D ambiguous. Trimming stripped 6 bases from V and 6 bases from J, with 11 bases between. CDR3 length equals 13 residues. Germline loops: CDR1 MNHEY, CDR2 SVGAGI. The chain's CDR3 is CASSLTYPGELFF. In DNA form, the CDR3 reads TGTGCCAGCAGCCTGACATATCCCGGGGAGCTGTTTTTT.

V is TRBV2 and J is TRBJ1-2; D perhaps matches TRBD1 (5 bases). Germline lookup yields CDR1 SNHLY and CDR2 FYNNEI. V lost 5 bases, J lost 3 bases, and 10 bases lay in between. This CDR3 spans 13 amino acids. CDR3 bases: TGTGCCAGCAGTCAGACAGTGGACTATGGCTACACCTTC. As protein: CASSQTVDYGYTF.

The chain couples TRBV7-9 to TRBJ1-2; D is perhaps TRBD1 (6 bases). Per germline, CDR1 SEHNR and CDR2 FQNEAQ (reference sequence). V dropped 3 bases and J dropped 5 bases, with 19 bases sitting between them. This CDR3 has 16 residues. The CDR3 nucleotides read TGTGCCAGCAGCTTGGATGCCTACGGGACAACTTATGGCTACACCTTC. This encodes CASSLDAYGTTYGYTF.

The chain combines TRBV7-8 with TRBJ2-7; the D gene is possibly TRBD2 (6 bases). There are 17 residues in the CDR3. The ends were cut back, 5 bases at V and 0 bases at J, with 20 bases in the middle. From germline, CDR1 is SGHVS and CDR2 FQNEAQ. The CDR3 DNA reads TGTGCCAGCAGCCCTTGGGCCTTAGCGGAGAGCTCCTACGAGCAGTACTTC. Protein product: CASSPWALAESSYEQYF.

This clone was seen more than once but under ten times. The chain combines TRBV6-1 with TRBJ2-7; TRBD2 aligns across 11 bases. Unmatched junction bases numbered 5, after V lost 6 bases and J lost 4 bases. From germline, CDR1 is MNHNS and CDR2 SASEGT. CDR3 length: 14 residues. Here the CDR3 reads CASSLAGGLYEQYF. CDR3 nucleotide sequence: TGTGCCAGCAGCCTAGCGGGGGGCCTTTACGAGCAGTACTTC.

This chain's CDR3 is CASSFAGGNSPLHF. For the CDR3, the DNA is TGTGCCAGCAGCTTTGCAGGGGGGAATTCACCCCTCCACTTT. The J gene is TRBJ1-6, the V gene TRBV11-2; 7 bases map to TRBD1. The CDR3 sequence is 14 residues long. Germline CDR1 SGHAT, CDR2 FQNNGV. V lost 3 bases, J lost 7 bases, and 3 bases stayed unmatched. The variable domain in full, completed from reference TRBV11-2 and TRBJ1-6, reads EAGVAQSPRYKIIEKRQSVAFWCNPISGHATLYWYQQILGQGPKLLIQFQNNGVVDDSQLPKDRFSAERLKGVDSTLKIQPAKLEDSAVYLCASSFAGGNSPLHFGNGTRLTVT.

The chain combines TRBV7-9 with TRBJ2-7; 7 nucleotides agree with TRBD2. The CDR3 runs to 14 residues. Germline CDR1 SEHNR, CDR2 FQNEAQ (reference sequence). The ends lost 6 bases at V and 4 bases at J; junction bases unmatched: 9. The CDR3, as DNA: TGTGCCAGCAGTCGAGCGGGAACGCAGTACGAGCAGTACTTC. This gives the protein CASSRAGTQYEQYF.

The chain's CDR3 is CAWSSYNTEAFF. The CDR3 DNA follows: TGTGCCTGGAGTAGCTACAACACTGAAGCTTTCTTT. J is TRBJ1-1 and V is TRBV30; no clear D. Trimming left V 2 bases short and J 2 bases short, with 6 bases between. The CDR3 covers 12 residues. Germline V gene sequence: CDR1 GTSNPN, CDR2 SVGIG (reference sequence).

This chain uses TRBV7-2 with TRBJ2-1; 10 bases match TRBD2. V trimming: 0 bases; J trimming: 6 bases; junction bases outside the gene matches: 5. The germline V gene encodes CDR1 SGHTA and CDR2 FQGNSA. This CDR3 has 16 residues. In nucleotides, the CDR3 is TGTGCCAGCAGCTTAGCGTCTAGCGGGAGATTCAATGAGCAGTTCTTC. Protein sequence: CASSLASSGRFNEQFF. The complete variable domain, with remaining parts taken from reference TRBV7-2 and TRBJ2-1, reads GAGVSQSPSNKVTEKGKDVELRCDPISGHTALYWYRQSLGQGLEFLIYFQGNSAPDKSGLPSDRFSAERTGGSVSTLTIQRTQQEDSAVYLCASSLASSGRFNEQFFGPGTRLTVL.

This chain links TRBV6-5 with TRBJ1-1, with D maybe TRBD1 (6 bases). CDR1 MNHEY and CDR2 SVGAGI come from the germline V gene. There are 12 residues in the CDR3. The V gene lost 6 bases and the J gene lost 4 bases, with 9 bases spanning the gap. The CDR3 DNA sequence: TGTGCCAGCAGCCAAGGGGGCACTGAAGCTTTCTTT. Translating it yields CASSQGGTEAFF.

V is TRBV7-9 and J is TRBJ1-4, with a weak D call TRBD1 (6 bases). V was shortened by 6 bases and J by 2 bases, with 13 bases between the two germline ends. This CDR3 has 15 amino acids. Germline CDR1 and CDR2: SEHNR and FQNEAQ (reference sequence). In nucleotides, the CDR3 is TGTGCCAGCAGACGAACAGGGATCACTAATGAAAAACTGTTTTTT. Its translation is CASRRTGITNEKLFF.

The CDR3 sequence is CATRGGWWAEAFF. CDR3 sequence (DNA): TGTGCCACGCGGGGAGGGTGGTGGGCTGAAGCTTTCTTT. The V and J genes are TRBV6-1 and TRBJ1-1; D remains ambiguous. Trimming removed 10 bases from V and 6 bases from J, with 18 bases in between. CDR3 size: 13 residues. Germline-derived CDR1 and CDR2 are MNHNS and SASEGT.

This rearrangement joins TRBV2 to TRBJ2-1; D ambiguous. The CDR3 runs to 11 residues. V was shortened by 6 bases and J by 4 bases, with 4 bases between the two germline ends. Germline assignment: CDR1 SNHLY and CDR2 FYNNEI. As DNA, the CDR3 is TGTGCCAGCAGCTTTTACAATGAGCAGTTCTTC. Protein product: CASSFYNEQFF. The full variable domain, with the rest looked up from reference TRBV2 and TRBJ2-1, is EPEVTQTPSHQVTQMGQEVILRCVPISNHLYFYWYRQILGQKVEFLVSFYNNEISEKSEIFDDQFSVERPDGSNFTLKIRSTKLEDSAMYFCASSFYNEQFFGPGTRLTVL.

This chain connects TRBV30 to TRBJ1-2; 7 nucleotides match TRBD1. The V segment lost 7 bases and the J segment 8 bases; nucleotides outside the gene matches: 7. Germline CDR1 reads GTSNPN; CDR2 reads SVGIG (reference sequence). There are 11 residues in the CDR3. CDR3 nucleotides: TGTGCCTTAGGGGGCGCGGGAGGCTACACCTTC. Protein: CALGGAGGYTF.